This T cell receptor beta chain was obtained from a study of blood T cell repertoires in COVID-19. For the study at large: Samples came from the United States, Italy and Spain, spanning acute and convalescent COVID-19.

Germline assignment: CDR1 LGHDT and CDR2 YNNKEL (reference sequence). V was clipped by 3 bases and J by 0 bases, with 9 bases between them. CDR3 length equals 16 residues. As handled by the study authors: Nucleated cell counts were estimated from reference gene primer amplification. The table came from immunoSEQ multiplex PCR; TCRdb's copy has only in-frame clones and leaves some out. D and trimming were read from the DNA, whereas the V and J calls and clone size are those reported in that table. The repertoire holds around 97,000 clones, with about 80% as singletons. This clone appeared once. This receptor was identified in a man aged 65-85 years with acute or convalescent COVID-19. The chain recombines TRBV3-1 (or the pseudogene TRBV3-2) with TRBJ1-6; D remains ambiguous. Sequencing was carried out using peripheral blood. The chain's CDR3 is CASSQYWSSYNSPLHF. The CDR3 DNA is TGTGCCAGCAGCCAGTATTGGAGCTCCTATAATTCACCCCTCCACTTT.